Included here is one T cell receptor (beta chain) sequence, with context. The data were taken from a study of response to subunit inactivated influenza vaccine. Germline loops: CDR1 SGHDT, CDR2 YYEEEE. Trimming removed 1 base from V and 1 base from J, with 12 bases in between. The CDR3 runs to 16 residues. Each CDR3 protein is one row after TCRdb ran MiXCR on the RT-PCR reads. The sample has around 580,000 distinct CDR3 sequences, 11% to 15% seen once. The receptor was isolated from a man aged 50 or older who received an inactivated influenza vaccine. The sample was PBMCs from blood, taken 12 days after vaccination. The V and J genes are TRBV5-6 and TRBJ2-4, with D possibly matching TRBD2 (5 bases). The chain's CDR3 is CASSLRGSFAKNIQYF. The CDR3 bases are TGTGCCAGCAGCTTGAGAGGGTCCTTCGCCAAAAACATTCAGTACTTC.